This entry is about one T cell receptor (beta chain). This specimen comes from a study of cytomegalovirus exposure and HLA in healthy donors. The PCR ran on 60 Vbeta and 13 Jbeta primers. TCRdb's table, derived via immunoSEQ multiplex PCR, lists solely in-frame clones and lacks some. The table includes approximately 88,000 clones, 60% to 80% detected once. Looked up from germline, CDR1 is SGHTA and CDR2 is FQGTGA. The J segment lost 2 bases and the V segment lost 2 bases, leaving 11 bases of the junction unmatched. The CDR3 spans 18 residues. The V gene is TRBV7-3, the J gene TRBJ2-2; 7 nucleotides line up with TRBD2. The clonotype was recovered from a man in his 60s in good health and CMV-seronegative. The specimen sequenced was PBMCs. The CDR3 DNA reads TGTGCCAGCAGCTTAGTACCGCAGACTAGCTATAACACCGGGGAGCTGTTTTTT. Encoded protein: CASSLVPQTSYNTGELFF.